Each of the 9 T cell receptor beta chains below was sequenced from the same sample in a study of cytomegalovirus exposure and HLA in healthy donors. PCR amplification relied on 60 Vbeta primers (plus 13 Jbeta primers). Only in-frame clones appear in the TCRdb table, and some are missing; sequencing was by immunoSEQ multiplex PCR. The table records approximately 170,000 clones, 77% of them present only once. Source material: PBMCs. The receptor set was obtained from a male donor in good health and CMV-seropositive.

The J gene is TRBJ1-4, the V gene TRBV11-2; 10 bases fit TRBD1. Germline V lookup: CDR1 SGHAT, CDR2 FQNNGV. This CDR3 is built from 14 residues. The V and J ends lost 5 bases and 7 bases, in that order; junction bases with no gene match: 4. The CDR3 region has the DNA TGTGCCAGCAGCCGGGACAGGGGAGGTGAAAAACTGTTTTTT. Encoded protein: CASSRDRGGEKLFF.

This CDR3 reads CASSHLRRQISEQYF. The CDR3 nucleotides read TGTGCCAGCAGCCACTTACGCAGACAGATAAGCGAGCAGTACTTC. The rearrangement joins TRBV11-2 to TRBJ2-7, with a possible D match to TRBD1 (5 bases). The CDR3 has 15 residues. Germline lookup yields CDR1 SGHAT and CDR2 FQNNGV. V was clipped by 5 bases and J by 6 bases, with 20 bases between them.

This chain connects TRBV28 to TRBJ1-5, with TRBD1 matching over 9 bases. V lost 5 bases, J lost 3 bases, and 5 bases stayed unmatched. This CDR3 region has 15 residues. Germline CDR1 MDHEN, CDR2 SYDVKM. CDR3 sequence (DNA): TGTGCCAGCAGTGAGGGGACAGGGTACAATCAGCCCCAGCATTTT. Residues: CASSEGTGYNQPQHF. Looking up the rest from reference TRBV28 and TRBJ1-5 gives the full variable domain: DVKVTQSSRYLVKRTGEKVFLECVQDMDHENMFWYRQDPGLGLRLIYFSYDVKMKEKGDIPEGYSVSREKKERFSLILESASTNQTSMYLCASSEGTGYNQPQHFGDGTRLSIL.

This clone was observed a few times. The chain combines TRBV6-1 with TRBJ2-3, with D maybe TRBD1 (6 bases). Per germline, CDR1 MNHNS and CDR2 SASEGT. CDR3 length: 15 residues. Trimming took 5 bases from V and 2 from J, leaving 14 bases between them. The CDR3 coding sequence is TGTGCCAGCAGTCGGCTGGACAGATCCACAGATACGCAGTATTTT. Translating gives CASSRLDRSTDTQYF.

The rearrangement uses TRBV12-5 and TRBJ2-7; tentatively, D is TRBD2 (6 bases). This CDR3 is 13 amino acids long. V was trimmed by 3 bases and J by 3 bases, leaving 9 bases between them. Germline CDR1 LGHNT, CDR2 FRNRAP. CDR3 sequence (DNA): TGTGCTAGTGGTTTTCGGGGGAGCTACGAGCAGTACTTC. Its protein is CASGFRGSYEQYF.

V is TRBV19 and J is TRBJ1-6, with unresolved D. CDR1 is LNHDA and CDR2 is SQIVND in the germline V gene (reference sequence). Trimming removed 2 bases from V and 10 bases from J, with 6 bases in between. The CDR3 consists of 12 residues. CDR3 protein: CASSIRRSPLHF. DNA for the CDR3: TGTGCCAGTAGTATAAGGAGGTCACCCCTCCACTTT. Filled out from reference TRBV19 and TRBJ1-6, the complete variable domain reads DGGITQSPKYLFRKEGQNVTLSCEQNLNHDAMYWYRQDPGQGLRLIYYSQIVNDFQKGDIAEGYSVSREKKESFPLTVTSAQKNPTAFYLCASSIRRSPLHFGNGTRLTVT.

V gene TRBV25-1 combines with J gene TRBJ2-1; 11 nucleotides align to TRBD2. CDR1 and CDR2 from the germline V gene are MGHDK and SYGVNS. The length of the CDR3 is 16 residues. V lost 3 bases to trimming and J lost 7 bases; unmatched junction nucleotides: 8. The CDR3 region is CASSDPASGGQNEQFF. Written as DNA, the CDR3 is TGTGCCAGCAGTGACCCCGCTAGCGGGGGGCAAAATGAGCAGTTCTTC.

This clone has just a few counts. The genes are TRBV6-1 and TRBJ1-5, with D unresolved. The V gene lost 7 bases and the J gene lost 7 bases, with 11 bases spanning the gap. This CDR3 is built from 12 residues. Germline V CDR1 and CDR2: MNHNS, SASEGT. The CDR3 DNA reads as TGTGCCAGCATGAGGGATTCCCAGCCCCAGCATTTT. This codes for CASMRDSQPQHF.

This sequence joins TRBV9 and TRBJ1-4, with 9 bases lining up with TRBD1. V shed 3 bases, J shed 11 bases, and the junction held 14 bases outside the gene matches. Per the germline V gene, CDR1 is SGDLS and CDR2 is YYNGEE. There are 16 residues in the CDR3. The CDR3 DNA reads TGTGCCAGCAGCGCCACGCCGGGACAGGGAAAAGGCAAACTGTTTTTT. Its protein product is CASSATPGQGKGKLFF.